The 27 T cell receptor beta chains in this list originate from one sample, sequenced in a study of blood T cells in healthy people across ages. Using a J-beta primer mix together with a sample-barcoded 5' primer, a second PCR was run for about 7 to 12 cycles. Via MiXCR, TCRdb re-called the 5' RACE reads, giving one row per CDR3 protein. The sample contains about 1.4 million distinct CDR3 sequences, approximately 60% of which appear only once. Material for sequencing was blood. Source of these receptors: a man between 18 and 35 years old in good health.

The chain has TRBV6-2 or TRBV6-3 and TRBJ2-4; D could derive from TRBD1 or TRBD2 (5 bases each). The DNA end is a closer match to TRBJ2-7, so the J assignment may be wrong. The CDR3 consists of 14 residues. The V gene's germline CDR1 is MNHEY and CDR2 SVGEGT. The CDR3 DNA is TGTGCCAGCAGTTATTCGGGGCCGTACCACGAGCAGTACTTC. Translated, it gives CASSYSGPYHEQYF.

The V and J genes are TRBV4-3 and TRBJ2-1; D is perhaps TRBD1 (6 bases). V lost 1 base to trimming and J lost 3 bases, with 10 bases between them. The germline gives CDR1 LGHNA, CDR2 YSLEER. The CDR3 spans 15 residues. CDR3: CASSQGTDFYNEQFF. The DNA for the CDR3 is TGCGCCAGCAGCCAAGGGACAGATTTCTACAATGAGCAGTTCTTC.

V usage is TRBV20-1 and J usage is TRBJ2-4, with D unclear. Trimming removed 3 bases at V and 6 bases at J, with 12 bases between. CDR1 DFQATT and CDR2 SNEGSKA come from the germline V gene (reference sequence). CDR3 length: 13 amino acids. CDR3 loop: CSARDSNTNIQYF. In nucleotides, the CDR3 is TGCAGTGCTAGGGATAGTAATACAAACATTCAGTACTTC.

The rearrangement uses TRBV5-4 and TRBJ2-5, with D uncertain. The J call may be faulty, since TRBJ2-7 better matches the DNA end. CDR1 and CDR2 from the germline V gene are SGHNT and YYREEE (reference sequence). The CDR3 loop spans 15 amino acids. This CDR3 reads CASSPSPLQSVEQYF. In nucleotides, the CDR3 is TGTGCCAGCAGCCCATCACCCTTACAGTCGGTCGAGCAGTACTTC.

The chain employs TRBV29-1 and TRBJ1-2; 7 bases agree with TRBD1. Germline CDR1 and CDR2: SQVTM and ANQGSEA. The CDR3 sequence is 14 residues long. The V and J ends lost 4 bases and 7 bases, in that order; junction bases with no gene match: 12. CDR3 loop: CSVVADQGVGGYTF. CDR3 nucleotide sequence: TGCAGCGTTGTGGCTGACCAGGGGGTTGGTGGCTACACCTTC.

The chain links TRBV3-1 to TRBJ1-2, with 7 bases lining up with TRBD1. CDR1 is LGHDT, CDR2 YNNKEL, per germline (reference sequence). The CDR3 contains 17 residues. V dropped 5 bases and J dropped 5; count of bases not matched to a gene: 17. CDR3 nucleotides: TGTGCCAGCAGCTTCCGAGGGGACAGCCGAAAGGCTTATGGCTACACCTTC. It yields the protein CASSFRGDSRKAYGYTF.

The chain joins TRBV9 to TRBJ2-7, with D possibly TRBD2 on 6 matching bases. CDR1 SGDLS and CDR2 YYNGEE come from the germline V gene. With 3 bases removed from V and 2 bases from J, the gap between germline ends came to 21 bases. The CDR3 has 17 residues. This chain's CDR3 is CASSDGSRMEGPYEQYF. The CDR3 coding sequence is TGTGCCAGCAGCGACGGCTCCAGGATGGAGGGGCCCTACGAGCAGTACTTC. The full variable domain, with the rest looked up from reference TRBV9 and TRBJ2-7, is DSGVTQTPKHLITATGQRVTLRCSPRSGDLSVYWYQQSLDQGLQFLIQYYNGEERAKGNILERFSAQQFPDLHSELNLSSLELGDSALYFCASSDGSRMEGPYEQYFGPGTRLTVT.

This chain connects TRBV28 to TRBJ2-1; possibly TRBD2 for D (6 bases). Deletions cut 10 bases from V and 0 bases from J, with 10 bases between. CDR1 is MDHEN and CDR2 is SYDVKM in the germline V gene. The CDR3 is 13 residues long. This CDR3 reads CAIREFSYNEQFF. In DNA form, the CDR3 reads TGTGCCATACGGGAGTTCTCCTACAATGAGCAGTTCTTC.

This clonotype turned up a few times. The chain links TRBV21-1 to TRBJ1-2. TRBV21-1 is a known pseudogene. There are 15 residues in the CDR3. The DNA for the CDR3 is TGTGCCAGCAGCAGGTTCCGACGGAACTGCTATGGCTACACCTTC. It encodes CASSRFRRNCYGYTF.

This rearrangement joins TRBV28 to TRBJ2-5, with 10 nucleotides matching TRBD2. V lost 4 bases to trimming and J lost 5 bases; unmatched junction nucleotides: 13. CDR1 and CDR2 from the germline V gene are MDHEN and SYDVKM. This CDR3 is 17 amino acids long. The CDR3 sequence is CASSSRPGSGGSETQYF. CDR3 DNA sequence: TGTGCCAGCAGTTCCCGTCCGGGTAGCGGGGGGAGCGAGACCCAGTACTTC.

In its sample, this clonotype was seen a few times. This chain links TRBV11-2 with TRBJ2-5; D assignment may be TRBD1 or TRBD2 (5 bases each). V was pared by 5 bases and J by 11 bases, with 21 bases between. Per the germline V gene, CDR1 is SGHAT and CDR2 is FQNNGV. The CDR3 consists of 14 residues. Here the CDR3 DNA reads TGTGCCAGCAGCCCCATTACAGGTCCCAGGGAGCAGTACTTC. Translated: CASSPITGPREQYF.

This sequence joins TRBV7-9 and TRBJ2-7; D is possibly TRBD1 (6 bases). V was clipped by 3 bases and J by 6 bases, with 12 bases between them. Germline-derived CDR1 and CDR2 are SEHNR and FQNEAQ (reference sequence). The CDR3 runs 13 residues. DNA for the CDR3: TGTGCCAGCAGCTTTAGTTCAGGGGTCGAGCAGTACTTC. It translates to CASSFSSGVEQYF.

The chain couples TRBV10-3 to TRBJ1-2; maybe TRBD1 (6 bases). Trimming left V 3 bases short and J 0 bases short, with 11 bases between. Per the germline V gene, CDR1 is ENHRY and CDR2 is SYGVKD. The CDR3 has 15 residues. The CDR3 coding sequence is TGTGCCATCAGTGATATAAGACAGGCTAACTATGGCTACACCTTC. It translates to CAISDIRQANYGYTF.

This clonotype occurred a few times. The chain couples TRBV7-2 to TRBJ2-3; D not resolved. CDR3 length equals 12 residues. The V end was cut by 5 bases, the J end by 9 bases, with 12 bases between. Germline V gene sequence: CDR1 SGHTA, CDR2 FQGNSA. The CDR3 coding sequence is TGTGCCAGCAGCATTGGTGGTGTGACGCAGTATTTT. Residues: CASSIGGVTQYF.

The rearrangement links TRBV20-1 to TRBJ2-4, with TRBD2 matching 9 bases. Judging by the DNA end, TRBJ2-7 fits better; the J call may be wrong. Germline lookup yields CDR1 DFQATT and CDR2 SNEGSKA (reference sequence). This CDR3 spans 16 amino acids. The CDR3 region has the DNA TGCAGTGCTAGAGATTGGGGCCTAGCGGGGCCCTACGAGCAGTACTTC. Protein product: CSARDWGLAGPYEQYF.

This sequence joins TRBV6-6 and TRBJ2-1; D is perhaps TRBD2 (6 bases). The CDR3 covers 15 residues. Germline values: CDR1 MNHNY, CDR2 SVGAGI (reference sequence). Trimming removed 4 bases at V and 7 bases at J, with 17 bases between. The CDR3 is CASSSQGLVRNEQFF. The CDR3, as DNA: TGTGCCAGCAGTTCGCAGGGACTCGTAAGAAATGAGCAGTTCTTC.

The V gene is TRBV12-3 or TRBV12-4, the J gene TRBJ1-6; no firm D call. This CDR3 is 14 amino acids long. V shed 7 bases and J shed 0 bases, with 7 bases lying between them. The CDR3 DNA reads as TGTGCCAGCACCGACCGCTCCTATAATTCACCCCTCCACTTT. Its protein product is CASTDRSYNSPLHF.

The chain is built from TRBV5-6 and TRBJ1-5; D is undetermined. In germline, CDR1 is SGHDT, CDR2 YYEEEE. Trimming stripped 2 bases from V and 3 bases from J, with 9 bases between. The CDR3 covers 14 residues. The CDR3 loop is CASSFGVPNQPQHF. In nucleotides, the CDR3 is TGTGCCAGCAGCTTTGGGGTGCCCAATCAGCCCCAGCATTTT.

V gene TRBV6-5 combines with J gene TRBJ2-1; TRBD2 aligns across 7 bases. V was clipped by 2 bases and J by 10 bases; unmatched bases: 5. CDR1 and CDR2 from the germline V gene are MNHEY and SVGAGI. The CDR3 sequence is 13 residues long. The DNA of the CDR3 is TGTGCCAGCAGTTACAGGCTAGCGGAAGAGCAGTTCTTC. It codes for CASSYRLAEEQFF.

The gene calls are TRBV6-1 and TRBJ1-4; D is uncertain. CDR3 size: 15 residues. With 8 bases removed from V and 0 bases from J, the gap between germline ends came to 13 bases. The germline V gene encodes CDR1 MNHNS and CDR2 SASEGT. The CDR3 loop is CASVRQLATNEKLFF. The CDR3 coding sequence is TGTGCCAGCGTGAGGCAGCTTGCAACTAATGAAAAACTGTTTTTT.

This clonotype was picked up a small number of times. This chain connects TRBV29-1 to TRBJ1-5, with TRBD1 as a possible D gene (6 bases). V lost 6 bases to trimming and J lost 4 bases, with 10 bases between them. Germline CDR1 reads SQVTM; CDR2 reads ANQGSEA. There are 12 residues in the CDR3. CDR3 amino acids: CSVRTENQPQHF. CDR3 nucleotide sequence: TGCAGCGTAAGGACAGAAAATCAGCCCCAGCATTTT.

The gene calls are TRBV12-3 or TRBV12-4 and TRBJ1-3; tentatively, D is TRBD1 (5 bases). CDR3 length: 14 residues. Trimming removed 3 bases from V and 4 bases from J, with 10 bases in between. CDR3 coding DNA: TGTGCCAGCAGTTTTGGGGGAACGGGAAACACCATATATTTT. It is translated as CASSFGGTGNTIYF.

This clonotype was found a few times. The CDR3 sequence is CASSYRIGTGSWRGTDTQYF. The CDR3 nucleotides are TGTGCCAGCAGTTACCGGATCGGGACAGGGTCTTGGAGGGGCACAGATACGCAGTATTTT. The genes are TRBV6-2 or TRBV6-3 and TRBJ2-3, with TRBD1 matching over 9 bases. From germline, CDR1 is MNHEY and CDR2 SVGEGT. This CDR3 has 20 residues. The J segment lost 1 base and the V segment lost 2 bases, leaving 16 bases of the junction unmatched.

The chain couples TRBV9 to TRBJ1-2, with unresolved D. The germline V and J ends were trimmed by 0 bases and 4 bases, with 13 bases remaining between them. The CDR3 loop spans 15 amino acids. From germline, CDR1 is SGDLS and CDR2 YYNGEE. Here the CDR3 DNA reads TGTGCCAGCAGCGTAGAAGACAACGGCGCCTATGGCTACACCTTC. It is translated as CASSVEDNGAYGYTF.

The chain's CDR3 is CASSLQGTQPQHF. CDR3 nucleotide sequence: TGTGCCAGCAGCTTACAGGGCACTCAGCCCCAGCATTTT. The chain is built from TRBV13 and TRBJ1-5; D perhaps matches TRBD1 (5 bases). This CDR3 spans 13 amino acids. V lost 2 bases, J lost 6 bases, and 8 bases lay in between. Germline V gives CDR1 PRHDT, CDR2 FYEKMQ (reference sequence). The whole variable domain, filled in from reference TRBV13 and TRBJ1-5, reads AAGVIQSPRHLIKEKRETATLKCYPIPRHDTVYWYQQGPGQDPQFLISFYEKMQSDKGSIPDRFSAQQFSDYHSELNMSSLELGDSALYFCASSLQGTQPQHFGDGTRLSIL.

This chain connects TRBV11-2 to TRBJ2-5; tentatively, D is TRBD1 or TRBD2 (5 bases each). Germline CDR1 reads SGHAT; CDR2 reads FQNNGV. The V gene lost 1 base and the J gene lost 11 bases, with 20 bases spanning the gap. The CDR3 totals 15 residues. CDR3 DNA sequence: TGTGCCAGCAGCTTAGTTGGTGGGACGGATTGTGAGCAGTACTTC. Its protein product is CASSLVGGTDCEQYF.

This chain joins TRBV12-3 or TRBV12-4 and TRBJ2-7; no definite D call. Trimming removed 5 bases from V and 1 base from J, with 21 bases in between. This CDR3 contains 17 residues. The CDR3 DNA reads TGTGCCAGCAGTGAGGCCGACTTCAGTGGGTCGTCCTACGAGCAGTACTTC. It translates to CASSEADFSGSSYEQYF.